A single sample is the source of the 20 T cell receptor beta chains below, sequenced in a study of CD8 T cells in Susac syndrome. It was with random hexamers that roughly 0.45 to 1 ug RNA was reverse transcribed. TCRdb analysed the immunoSEQ multiplex PCR reads with MiXCR anew, one entry per CDR3 protein. The sample holds some 150,000 distinct CDR3 sequences, around 94% seen once. The sequenced sample was CD4+ T cells from PBMCs. Every receptor here comes from a human donor in good health.

This chain links TRBV28 with TRBJ2-1; 9 bases are a match to TRBD2. From germline, CDR1 is MDHEN and CDR2 SYDVKM. Germline trimming cut 6 bases from V and 3 bases from J; bases unmatched to any gene: 12. The CDR3 length is 17 residues. The DNA of the CDR3 is TGTGCCAGCAGGCGGCTAGCGGGAAGTTCGCGCTACAATGAGCAGTTCTTC. Its protein is CASRRLAGSSRYNEQFF.

V usage is TRBV27 and J usage is TRBJ1-1, with D possibly TRBD1 on 6 matching bases. This CDR3 spans 19 amino acids. Trimming removed 0 bases from V and 3 bases from J, with 23 bases in between. The germline CDR1 and CDR2 sequences are MNHEY and SMNVEV (reference sequence). The CDR3 here is CASSLSIPGQTSWDTEAFF. The CDR3, as DNA: TGTGCCAGCAGTTTATCTATACCGGGACAAACCTCGTGGGACACTGAAGCTTTCTTT.

This clonotype showed up just once. This sequence joins TRBV20-1 and TRBJ2-5; TRBD2 aligns across 7 bases. The V gene end was trimmed by 3 bases and the J gene end by 5 bases; junction bases not matched to a gene: 3. CDR1 is DFQATT and CDR2 is SNEGSKA in the germline V gene (reference sequence). This CDR3 has 12 amino acids. CDR3 DNA: TGCAGTGCTAGGGGAGGGGATGAGACCCAGTACTTC. It specifies CSARGGDETQYF.

This chain uses TRBV13 with TRBJ2-2; 8 bases match TRBD1. Germline V CDR1 and CDR2: PRHDT, FYEKMQ (reference sequence). Trimming cost V 7 bases and J 0 bases; bases outside gene matches: 7. The CDR3 extends over 16 amino acids. The CDR3 coding sequence is TGTGCCAGCACTTACCGACAGGGGCCGAACACCGGGGAGCTGTTTTTT. Protein: CASTYRQGPNTGELFF.

The chain uses TRBV3-1 and TRBJ2-2; 10 bases fit TRBD2. CDR1 LGHDT and CDR2 YNNKEL come from the germline V gene (reference sequence). This CDR3 contains 17 residues. The V gene end was trimmed by 4 bases and the J gene end by 6 bases; junction bases not matched to a gene: 11. CDR3 sequence: CASSRSASGSYPGELFF. The CDR3 nucleotides are TGTGCCAGCAGCCGATCTGCTAGCGGGAGCTATCCCGGGGAGCTGTTTTTT.

This chain links TRBV12-3 or TRBV12-4 with TRBJ2-7; D unclear. The V gene lost 6 bases and the J gene lost 0 bases, with 12 bases spanning the gap. This CDR3 has 14 residues. The DNA for the CDR3 is TGTGCCAGCAGCACAGACACCCGCTCCTACGAGCAGTACTTC. Its protein is CASSTDTRSYEQYF.

The chain recombines TRBV18 with TRBJ2-5, with D possibly being TRBD1 (6 bases). Germline V gene data show CDR1 as KGHSH and CDR2 as LQKENI. The CDR3 loop spans 14 amino acids. The V end was cut by 2 bases, the J end by 3 bases, with 10 bases between. In nucleotides, the CDR3 is TGTGCCAGCTCACCAGGACAGTTAAAAGAGACCCAGTACTTC. This translates into CASSPGQLKETQYF.

This chain joins TRBV7-3 and TRBJ2-1; the D call may be TRBD1 or TRBD2 (5 bases each). Per germline, CDR1 SGHTA and CDR2 FQGTGA. V lost 2 bases and J 0 bases, leaving 17 bases between the germline ends. This CDR3 has 18 residues. In nucleotides, the CDR3 is TGTGCCAGCAGCTTACGGGGACGGGAAATGGTCTCCTACAATGAGCAGTTCTTC. It is translated as CASSLRGREMVSYNEQFF.

The chain employs TRBV12-3 or TRBV12-4 and TRBJ2-6, with D unclear. This CDR3 spans 16 amino acids. With 1 base removed from V and 0 bases from J, the gap between germline ends came to 7 bases. CDR3 protein: CASSLGLGSGANVLTF. The CDR3 DNA follows: TGTGCCAGCAGTTTAGGGCTGGGCTCTGGGGCCAACGTCCTGACTTTC.

The chain combines TRBV30 with TRBJ1-1; D not certain. CDR1 is GTSNPN, CDR2 SVGIG, per germline (reference sequence). Trimming removed 3 bases from V and 4 bases from J, with 6 bases in between. The length of the CDR3 is 11 residues. CDR3 loop: CAWSTVTEAFF. DNA for the CDR3: TGTGCCTGGAGCACCGTCACTGAAGCTTTCTTT.

This chain links TRBV3-1 with TRBJ2-7, with 9 bases identical to TRBD1. V lost 6 bases and J lost 6; bases outside the gene matches: 9. The germline V gene encodes CDR1 LGHDT and CDR2 YNNKEL (reference sequence). The CDR3 is made up of 14 amino acids. For the CDR3, the DNA is TGTGCCAGCAGTAACCGGGACAGGGAGGGCGAGCAGTACTTC. Translating gives CASSNRDREGEQYF.

The J gene is TRBJ1-2, the V gene TRBV3-1; 7 nucleotides align to TRBD1. Trimming at V came to 6 bases and at J to 3 bases, leaving 4 bases not matched to a gene. Germline V lookup: CDR1 LGHDT, CDR2 YNNKEL (reference sequence). This CDR3 region has 13 residues. CDR3: CASRTTGDYGYTF. The CDR3 DNA sequence: TGTGCCAGCAGAACCACAGGGGACTATGGCTACACCTTC.

The chain carries TRBV4-2 and TRBJ2-1; 13 bases are a match to TRBD2. The germline V gene has CDR1 LGHNA and CDR2 YNFKEQ. CDR3 length: 17 amino acids. V shed 0 bases, J shed 7 bases, and the junction held 6 bases outside the gene matches. Here the CDR3 reads CASSQEGLAGAGNEQFF. CDR3 in DNA: TGTGCCAGCAGCCAAGAAGGACTAGCGGGAGCCGGTAATGAGCAGTTCTTC.

The chain employs TRBV29-1 and TRBJ2-3; possibly TRBD2 for D (5 bases). CDR1 SQVTM and CDR2 ANQGSEA come from the germline V gene. Trimming removed 8 bases from V and 2 bases from J, with 17 bases in between. The CDR3 has 14 amino acids. CDR3 nucleotides: TGCAGCACCCGCGAGGGAGCGGTCACAGATACGCAGTATTTT. Translating it yields CSTREGAVTDTQYF.

The V call is TRBV10-2, the J call TRBJ2-4; 12 nucleotides align to TRBD2. Germline CDR1 reads WSHSY; CDR2 reads SAAADI. The CDR3 has 18 residues. V trimming: 6 bases; J trimming: 5 bases; junction bases outside the gene matches: 14. For the CDR3, the DNA is TGCGCCAGCAGGGGGAGGGGAGTACTAGCGGGAGGACAAAACATTCAGTACTTC. This translates into CASRGRGVLAGGQNIQYF.

The V call is TRBV3-1, the J call TRBJ2-7, with D possibly TRBD1 on 6 matching bases. CDR1 and CDR2 from the germline V gene are LGHDT and YNNKEL (reference sequence). CDR3 length: 14 amino acids. Trimming took 3 bases from V and 2 from J, leaving 11 bases between them. CDR3 in DNA: TGTGCCAGCAGCCAGTGGGGACAAGCCTACGAGCAGTACTTC. It translates to CASSQWGQAYEQYF.

V gene TRBV11-3 combines with J gene TRBJ2-1; D is ambiguous. Germline V lookup: CDR1 SGHNT, CDR2 YENEEA. V lost 1 base and J lost 9, with 13 bases in between. This CDR3 is built from 14 residues. This CDR3 reads CASSLGPSVPEQFF. CDR3 nucleotides: TGTGCCAGCAGCTTAGGCCCTTCGGTCCCTGAGCAGTTCTTC.

The chain links TRBV7-2 to TRBJ2-3, with unresolved D. The germline V gene has CDR1 SGHTA and CDR2 FQGNSA. Deletions cut 2 bases from V and 3 bases from J, with 9 bases between. The CDR3 is made up of 14 amino acids. The CDR3 sequence: CASSLSIFTDTQYF. CDR3 coding DNA: TGTGCCAGCAGCTTATCGATCTTTACAGATACGCAGTATTTT.

The rearrangement links TRBV10-2 to TRBJ2-7, with 7 bases lining up with TRBD2. CDR3 length equals 16 residues. Trimming took 7 bases from V and 7 from J; bases not matched to a gene: 19. In germline, CDR1 is WSHSY, CDR2 SAAADI. The CDR3 sequence is CASTVYPGGGPREQYF. The CDR3 nucleotides are TGCGCCAGCACAGTGTATCCGGGGGGAGGGCCTCGGGAGCAGTACTTC.

V usage is TRBV3-1 and J usage is TRBJ2-1, with D tentatively TRBD2 (5 bases). This CDR3 spans 13 amino acids. V lost 1 base, J lost 7 bases, and 8 bases lay in between. Looked up from germline, CDR1 is LGHDT and CDR2 is YNNKEL (reference sequence). The CDR3 DNA reads TGTGCCAGCAGCCAAGGGACGGGGAATGAGCAGTTCTTC. Its translation is CASSQGTGNEQFF.